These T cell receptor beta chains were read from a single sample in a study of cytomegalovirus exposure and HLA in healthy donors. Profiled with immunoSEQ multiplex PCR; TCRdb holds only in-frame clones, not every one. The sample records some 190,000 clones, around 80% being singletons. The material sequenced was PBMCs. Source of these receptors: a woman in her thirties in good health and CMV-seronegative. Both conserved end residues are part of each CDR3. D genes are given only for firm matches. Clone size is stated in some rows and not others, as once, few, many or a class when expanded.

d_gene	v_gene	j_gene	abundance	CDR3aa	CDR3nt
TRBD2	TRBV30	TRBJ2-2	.	CAWSRLAGALTGELFF	TGTGCCTGGAGTAGACTAGCGGGGGCCCTCACCGGGGAGCTGTTTTTT
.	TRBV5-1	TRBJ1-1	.	CASSQGNTEAFF	TGCGCCAGCAGTCAGGGGAACACTGAAGCTTTCTTT
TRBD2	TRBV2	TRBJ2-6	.	CASSGSGAGANVLTF	TGTGCCAGCAGTGGAAGCGGGGCTGGGGCCAACGTCCTGACTTTC
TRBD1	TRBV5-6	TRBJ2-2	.	CASSKGARGTGELFF	TGTGCCAGCAGCAAGGGGGCGCGTGGCACCGGGGAGCTGTTTTTT
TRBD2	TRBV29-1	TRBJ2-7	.	CSVRGLAGGPAYEQYF	TGCAGCGTTCGGGGACTAGCGGGGGGCCCGGCTTACGAGCAGTACTTC
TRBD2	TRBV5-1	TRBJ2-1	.	CASRVAGPNEQFF	TGCGCCAGCAGGGTAGCGGGGCCCAATGAGCAGTTCTTC
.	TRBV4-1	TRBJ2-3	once	CASSQPLRAVPDTQYF	TGCGCCAGCAGCCAACCGCTCAGGGCGGTCCCAGATACGCAGTATTTT
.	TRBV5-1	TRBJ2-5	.	CASSPGGDQETQYF	TGCGCCAGCAGCCCTGGAGGCGACCAAGAGACCCAGTACTTC
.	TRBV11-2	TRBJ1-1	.	CASSFSQATEAFF	TGTGCCAGCAGCTTTTCACAGGCCACTGAAGCTTTCTTT
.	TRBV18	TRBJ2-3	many	CASSPSEGSYTQYF	TGTGCCAGCTCACCATCGGAGGGAAGCTATACGCAGTATTTT
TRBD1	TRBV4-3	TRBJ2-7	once	CASSQGDSSYEQYF	TGCGCCAGCAGCCAAGGGGACAGTTCCTACGAGCAGTACTTC
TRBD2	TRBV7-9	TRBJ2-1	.	CASSFSGLAGDKQFF	TGTGCCAGCAGTTTTTCCGGACTAGCGGGGGATAAGCAGTTCTTC
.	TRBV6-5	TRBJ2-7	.	CASRDSGEQYF	TGTGCCAGCAGAGACTCCGGCGAGCAGTACTTC
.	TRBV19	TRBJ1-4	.	CASSQRSPGEKLFF	TGTGCCAGTAGTCAACGGAGCCCGGGGGAAAAACTGTTTTTT
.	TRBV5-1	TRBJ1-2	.	CASGQTGRHGYTF	TGCGCCAGCGGACAAACAGGGCGTCATGGCTACACCTTC
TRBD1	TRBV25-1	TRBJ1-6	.	CASSLTGGDSPLHF	TGTGCCAGCAGCCTGACAGGGGGCGATTCACCCCTCCACTTT
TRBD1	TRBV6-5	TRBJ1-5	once	CASRDRGASNQPQHF	TGTGCCAGCAGGGACAGGGGCGCCTCCAATCAGCCCCAGCATTTT
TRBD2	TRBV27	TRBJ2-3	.	CASSPLWTSGVITDTQYF	TGTGCCAGCAGTCCGCTCTGGACTAGCGGGGTAATCACAGATACGCAGTATTTT
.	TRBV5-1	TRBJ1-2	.	CASSLKQGYYGYTF	TGCGCCAGCAGCTTGAAACAGGGATACTATGGCTACACCTTC
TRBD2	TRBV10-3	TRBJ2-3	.	CAISGGPSGAWDTQYF	TGTGCCATCAGTGGGGGCCCTAGCGGGGCCTGGGATACGCAGTATTTT
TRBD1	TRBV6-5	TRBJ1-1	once	CASSPTGGNTEAFF	TGTGCCAGCAGTCCGACAGGGGGCAACACTGAAGCTTTCTTT
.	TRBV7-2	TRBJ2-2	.	CASSPGSERIRTGELFF	TGTGCCAGCAGCCCCGGTTCCGAGCGGATACGCACCGGGGAGCTGTTTTTT
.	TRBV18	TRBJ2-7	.	CASSPPSSYEQYF	TGTGCCAGCTCACCACCTAGCAGCTACGAGCAGTACTTC
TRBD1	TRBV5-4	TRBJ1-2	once	CASSLAGQGSLGDGYTF	TGTGCCAGCAGCTTGGCGGGACAGGGATCCTTGGGTGATGGCTACACCTTC
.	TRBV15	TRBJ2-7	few	CATSRDRQASYEQYF	TGTGCCACCAGCAGAGATCGACAGGCCTCCTACGAGCAGTACTTC